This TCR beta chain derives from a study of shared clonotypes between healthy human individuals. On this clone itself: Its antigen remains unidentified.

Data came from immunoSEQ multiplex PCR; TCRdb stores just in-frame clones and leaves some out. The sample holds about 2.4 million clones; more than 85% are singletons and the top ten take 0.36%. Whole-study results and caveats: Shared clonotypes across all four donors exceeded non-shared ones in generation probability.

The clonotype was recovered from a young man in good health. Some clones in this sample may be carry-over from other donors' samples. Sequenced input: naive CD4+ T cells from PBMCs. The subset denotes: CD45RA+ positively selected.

Here the CDR3 reads CASTFWGGQANEKLFF. CDR3 bases: TGTGCCAGCACCTTTTGGGGGGGACAGGCGAATGAAAAACTGTTTTTT. The chain has TRBV5-6 and TRBJ1-4; 8 bases match TRBD1. The CDR3 totals 16 residues. Unmatched junction bases numbered 12, after V lost 6 bases and J lost 5 bases. CDR1 and CDR2 (germline): SGHDT, YYEEEE. The full variable domain, completed using reference TRBV5-6 and TRBJ1-4, is DAGVTQSPTHLIKTRGQQVTLRCSPKSGHDTVSWYQQALGQGPQFIFQYYEEEERQRGNFPDRFSGHQFPNYSSELNVNALLLGDSALYLCASTFWGGQANEKLFFGSGTQLSVL.